The rows below give T cell receptor beta chains drawn from one sample of a study of T cell repertoires in ileal Crohn's disease. TCRdb keeps only in-frame clones here, not all; method: immunoSEQ multiplex PCR. The sample carries some 9,400 clones, roughly 75% recorded once. Sequenced input: ileal tissue. These receptors came from an adult with Crohn's disease. The CDR3 runs from the conserved cysteine through the conserved F or W. The D gene is left open where the match is weak. Clone sizes are given selectively: once, few, many, or a class where the clone is expanded.

NA,NA,TRBJ1-1,TRBV5-1,CASSLELGRTEAFF,TGCGCCAGCAGCTTGGAGTTGGGGCGGACTGAAGCTTTCTTT
NA,once,TRBJ1-2,TRBV28,CASSLVRGMYGYTF,TGTGCCAGCAGTTTAGTGAGGGGGATGTATGGCTACACCTTC
NA,NA,TRBJ2-5,TRBV5-1,CASSLFAGEFQETQYF,TGCGCCAGCAGCTTGTTCGCAGGGGAATTTCAAGAGACCCAGTACTTC
NA,NA,TRBJ1-1,TRBV4-1,CASSQVPGVRTEAFF,TGCGCCAGCAGCCAAGTCCCCGGGGTTAGGACTGAAGCTTTCTTT
TRBD1,NA,TRBJ2-7,TRBV9,CASSAGGQAAYEQYF,TGTGCCAGCAGCGCTGGGGGACAGGCTGCCTACGAGCAGTACTTC
TRBD2,NA,TRBJ2-7,TRBV19,CASSTAGTSGYEQYF,TGTGCCAGTAGTACTGCCGGGACTAGCGGCTACGAGCAGTACTTC
NA,NA,TRBJ1-2,TRBV7-2,CASSLQYGYTF,TGTGCCAGCAGCTTACAATATGGCTACACCTTC
NA,few,TRBJ1-1,TRBV4-1,CASSPERGLRTEAFF,TGCGCCAGCAGCCCAGAAAGAGGGTTGCGCACTGAAGCTTTCTTT
TRBD1,NA,TRBJ1-2,TRBV7-2,CASSPSTGEVYGYTF,TGTGCCAGCAGCCCTTCGACAGGGGAGGTCTATGGCTACACCTTC
NA,NA,TRBJ1-5,TRBV28,CASSQGTQPQHF,TGTGCCAGCAGCCAGGGGACGCAGCCCCAGCATTTT
TRBD2,NA,TRBJ2-1,TRBV6-4,CASSDSSGSYNEQFF,TGTGCCAGCAGTGACTCTAGCGGGAGCTACAATGAGCAGTTCTTC
TRBD1,NA,TRBJ1-4,TRBV2,CASSEEGAGEKLFF,TGTGCCAGCAGTGAGGAGGGGGCTGGGGAAAAACTGTTTTTT
NA,NA,TRBJ2-2,TRBV7-2,CASSLEAGNTGELFF,TGTGCCAGCAGCTTAGAGGCGGGGAACACCGGGGAGCTGTTTTTT